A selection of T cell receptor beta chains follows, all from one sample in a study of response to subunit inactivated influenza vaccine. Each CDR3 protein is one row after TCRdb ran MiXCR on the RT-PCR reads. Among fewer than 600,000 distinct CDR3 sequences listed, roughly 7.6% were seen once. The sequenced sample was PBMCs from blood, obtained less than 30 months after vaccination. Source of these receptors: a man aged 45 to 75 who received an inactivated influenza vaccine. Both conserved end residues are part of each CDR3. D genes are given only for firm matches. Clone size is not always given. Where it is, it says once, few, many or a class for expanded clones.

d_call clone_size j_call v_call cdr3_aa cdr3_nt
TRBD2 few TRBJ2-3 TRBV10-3 CAISEVPGLAGNTDTQYF TGTGCCATCAGTGAGGTCCCGGGACTAGCGGGTAACACAGATACGCAGTATTTT
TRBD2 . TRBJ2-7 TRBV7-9 CASSSGLADMDSYEQYF TGTGCCAGCAGCTCGGGACTAGCGGATATGGACTCCTACGAGCAGTACTTC
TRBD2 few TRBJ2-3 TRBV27 CASRRLAGGDTQYF TGTGCCAGCAGACGACTAGCGGGGGGAGATACGCAGTATTTT
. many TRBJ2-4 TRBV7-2 CASSPSLAKNIQYF TGTGCCAGCAGCCCGAGTCTAGCCAAAAACATTCAGTACTTC
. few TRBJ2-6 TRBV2 CASSELGIGANVLTF TGTGCCAGCAGTGAGTTGGGTATTGGGGCCAACGTCCTGACTTTC
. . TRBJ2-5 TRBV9 CASSVDRGALQETQYF TGTGCCAGCAGCGTAGACCGTGGGGCCCTCCAAGAGACCCAGTACTTC
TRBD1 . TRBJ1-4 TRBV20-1 CSARRQGIDEKLFF TGCAGTGCTAGACGACAGGGAATCGATGAAAAACTGTTTTTT
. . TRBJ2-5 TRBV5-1 CASSLAVGKETQYF TGCGCCAGCAGCTTGGCCGTCGGGAAAGAGACCCAGTACTTC
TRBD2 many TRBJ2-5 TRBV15 CATSRPAGGQETQYF TGTGCCACCAGCAGGCCAGCGGGAGGGCAAGAGACCCAGTACTTC
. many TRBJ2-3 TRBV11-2 CASSLGLEHTQYF TGTGCCAGCAGCTTGGGACTTGAACATACGCAGTATTTT
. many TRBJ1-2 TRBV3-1 CASSPPRRVYGYTF TGTGCCAGCAGCCCCCCCCGGCGAGTCTATGGCTACACCTTC
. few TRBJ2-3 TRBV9 CASSILGRTLTDTQYF TGTGCCAGCAGCATACTAGGGCGGACCTTAACAGATACGCAGTATTTT
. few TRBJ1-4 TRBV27 CASSFKTGSNEKLFF TGTGCCAGCAGTTTCAAGACAGGCAGTAATGAAAAACTGTTTTTT
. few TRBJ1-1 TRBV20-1 CSAQIPSSVRNTEVFF TGCAGTGCTCAGATCCCTTCATCGGTACGGAACACTGAAGTTTTCTTT
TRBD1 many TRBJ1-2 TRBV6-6 CASSYGGQGNGYTF TGTGCCAGCAGTTACGGGGGACAGGGTAATGGCTACACCTTC
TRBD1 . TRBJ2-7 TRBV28 CASRPGQGALTYEQYF TGTGCCAGCAGACCGGGACAGGGGGCGCTTACCTACGAGCAGTACTTC
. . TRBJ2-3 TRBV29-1 CSVGGSGYADTQYF TGCAGCGTTGGTGGCAGCGGGTATGCAGATACGCAGTATTTT
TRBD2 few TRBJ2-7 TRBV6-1 CASVLAGRVDYEQYF TGTGCCAGTGTTCTGGCCGGGAGGGTTGACTACGAGCAGTACTTC
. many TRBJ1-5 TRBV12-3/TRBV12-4 CASSWAGHNQPQHF TGTGCCAGCAGTTGGGCAGGGCACAATCAGCCCCAGCATTTT
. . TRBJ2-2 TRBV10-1 CASGRLGELFF TGCGCCAGCGGGAGACTCGGGGAGCTGTTTTTT
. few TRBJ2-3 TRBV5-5 CASSLAPGAGTDTQYF TGTGCCAGCAGCTTGGCCCCGGGGGCCGGCACAGATACGCAGTATTTT
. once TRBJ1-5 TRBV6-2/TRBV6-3 CASSYRDRSAYSNQPQHF TGTGCCAGCAGTTACCGTGACAGAAGTGCTTACAGCAATCAGCCCCAGCATTTT
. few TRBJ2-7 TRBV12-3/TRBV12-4 CASSSRQGGHEQYF TGTGCCAGCAGCTCTAGACAGGGAGGTCACGAGCAGTACTTC
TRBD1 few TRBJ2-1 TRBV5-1 CASKGTGLGDEQFF TGCGCCAGCAAGGGGACAGGGCTTGGGGATGAGCAGTTCTTC
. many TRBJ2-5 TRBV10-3 CAISPQETQYF TGTGCCATCAGTCCCCAAGAGACCCAGTACTTC
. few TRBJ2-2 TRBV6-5 CASSYSRRTNTGELFF TGTGCCAGCAGTTACAGTCGCAGGACGAACACCGGGGAGCTGTTTTTT
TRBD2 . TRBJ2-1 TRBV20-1 CSARDPAGGTGEQFF TGCAGTGCTAGAGATCCAGCGGGAGGAACCGGTGAGCAGTTCTTC
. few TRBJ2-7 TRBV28 CASIRGGGTLQYF TGTGCCAGCATAAGGGGGGGAGGCACTCTGCAGTACTTC
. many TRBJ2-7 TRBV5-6 CASSFMYEQYF TGTGCCAGCAGCTTTATGTACGAGCAGTACTTC
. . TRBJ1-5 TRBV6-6 CASSHPPGQPQHF TGTGCCAGCAGCCACCCCCCCGGTCAGCCCCAGCATTTT
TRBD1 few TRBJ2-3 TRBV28 CASSSGTGLNRYSTDTQYF TGTGCCAGCAGTTCCGGGACAGGCCTTAACCGGTATAGCACAGATACGCAGTATTTT
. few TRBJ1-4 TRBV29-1 CSVKRVTNEKLFF TGCAGCGTTAAGAGGGTTACTAATGAAAAACTGTTTTTT
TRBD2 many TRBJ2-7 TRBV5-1 CASSAVYSGTSSYEQYF TGCGCCAGCAGCGCCGTGTATTCCGGGACTAGCTCCTACGAGCAGTACTTC
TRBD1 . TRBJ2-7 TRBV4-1 CASSPMTGGSYEQYF TGCGCCAGCAGCCCCATGACAGGGGGATCCTACGAGCAGTACTTC
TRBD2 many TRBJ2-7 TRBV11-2 CASSLASGGFYEQYF TGTGCCAGCAGCTTAGCTAGCGGGGGGTTCTACGAGCAGTACTTC
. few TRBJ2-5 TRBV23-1 CASSQRQYQETQYF TGCGCCAGCAGTCAACGACAGTACCAAGAGACCCAGTACTTC
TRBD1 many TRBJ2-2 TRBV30 CACLGQGYTGELFF TGTGCCTGTCTGGGACAGGGATACACCGGGGAGCTGTTTTTT
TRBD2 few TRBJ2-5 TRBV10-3 CAISGKTSGQETQYF TGTGCCATCAGTGGAAAAACTAGCGGCCAAGAGACCCAGTACTTC
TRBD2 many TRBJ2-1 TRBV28 CASSPFSGRAGVEQFF TGTGCCAGCAGTCCCTTTAGCGGGAGGGCCGGGGTTGAGCAGTTCTTC
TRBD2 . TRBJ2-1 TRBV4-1 CASSQDDWTSGSRNEQFF TGCGCCAGCAGCCAGGACGACTGGACTAGCGGGAGTAGGAATGAGCAGTTCTTC